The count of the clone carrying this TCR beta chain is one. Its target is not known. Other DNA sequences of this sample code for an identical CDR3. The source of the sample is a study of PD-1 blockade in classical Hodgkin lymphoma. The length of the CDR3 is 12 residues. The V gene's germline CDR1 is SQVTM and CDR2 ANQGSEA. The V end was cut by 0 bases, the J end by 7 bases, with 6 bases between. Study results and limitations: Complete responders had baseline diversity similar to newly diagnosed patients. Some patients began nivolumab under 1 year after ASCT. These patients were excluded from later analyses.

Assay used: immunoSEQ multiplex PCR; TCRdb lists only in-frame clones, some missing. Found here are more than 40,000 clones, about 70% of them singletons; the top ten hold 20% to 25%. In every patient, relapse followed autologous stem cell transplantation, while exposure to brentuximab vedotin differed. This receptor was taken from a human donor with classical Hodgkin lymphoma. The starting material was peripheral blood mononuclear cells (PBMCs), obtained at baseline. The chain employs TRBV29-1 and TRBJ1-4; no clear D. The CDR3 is CSVEDLAEKLFF. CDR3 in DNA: TGCAGCGTTGAAGATCTTGCTGAAAAACTGTTTTTT. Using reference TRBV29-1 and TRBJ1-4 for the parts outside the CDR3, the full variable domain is SAVISQKPSRDICQRGTSLTIQCQVDSQVTMMFWYRQQPGQSLTLIATANQGSEATYESGFVIDKFPISRPNLTFSTLTVSNMSPEDSSIYLCSVEDLAEKLFFGSGTQLSVL.